This TCR beta chain emerged from a study of beta chain features in type 1 diabetes. Expressed TCRB transcripts got sequenced, as all isolated RNA was reverse transcribed. Using immunoSEQ multiplex PCR, the repertoire was profiled, and TCRdb retains in-frame clones only, with some absent. Here the sample spans 150,000 to 180,000 clones, roughly 11% being singletons. Study-level findings and limits: The VDJ junctions of type 1 diabetes patients carried fewer insertions and more deletions. There was no resolution here of whether HLA type influences TCRB rearrangement.

In total, each donor contributed a single heparinised blood draw that averaged about 120 mL. A few counts support this clone. Its antigen remains unidentified. The source of this sequence is a man younger than 35 in good health. The sample taken for sequencing was central memory CD4+ T cells from blood.

DNA of the CDR3: TGCGCCAGCAGTCAATTACCCCCGTGGTACGAGCAGTACTTC. This codes for CASSQLPPWYEQYF. The chain uses TRBV23-1 and TRBJ2-7; D is undetermined. TRBV23-1 is labeled an ORF, and its function is uncertain. V gave up 1 base and J gave up 4 bases, with 11 bases separating them. The length of the CDR3 is 14 residues.